This TCR beta chain is from a study of T cells in women clearing cervical HPV infection. Overall study context: Cases were women with histologically confirmed HPV16-related CIN3 or worse, including a couple of invasive cancers. Cases' blood sampling followed lesion detection by median approximately 150 days (90 to 200). The study, taken as a whole, reports: T-cell numbers per sample were unknown and may explain richness differences.

Germline lookup yields CDR1 LNHDA and CDR2 SQIVND (reference sequence). This CDR3 contains 16 residues. Comments on this clone: Antigen unknown. The read stops 3 residues short of the end of the CDR3; the missing end is completed from the germline J gene.

The repertoire was sequenced with immunoSEQ multiplex PCR; TCRdb's copy has only in-frame clones and lacks some. Its table records 49,000 or so clones. Cervical HPV DNA detected by MY09/MY11 PCR, typed by dot-blot. Sequencing was performed on blood buffy coat. The chain links TRBV19 to TRBJ2-3; 7 positions agree with TRBD1. This sequence was found in a woman between 18 and 70 years old with a cervical HPV16 infection that either progressed to CIN3+ or cleared (not recorded which). The CDR3 protein is CASSIAQGSSNQPQYF. The part of the CDR3 DNA that was read is TGTGCCAGTAGTATAGCACAGGGGAGTAGCAATCAGCCG.